This T cell receptor beta chain was obtained from a study of tumor-infiltrating lymphocytes in oesophageal squamous cell carcinoma. This clonotype was detected only a few times. Germline CDR1 and CDR2: SGHTA and FQGNSA. V shed 0 bases, J shed 3 bases, and the junction held 1 base outside the gene matches. The CDR3 totals 16 residues. TCRdb reanalysed the PCR reads using MiXCR and keeps one entry per CDR3 protein. This sample has approximately 9,600 distinct CDR3 sequences; around 54% occur once, and the top ten carry approximately 37%. The chain links TRBV7-2 to TRBJ2-1, with 11 positions matching TRBD2. The sample consisted of esophageal tumor tissue. The receptor was derived from a female donor with esophageal squamous cell carcinoma. This chain's CDR3 is CASSLASGRDYNEQFF. In nucleotides, the CDR3 is TGTGCCAGCAGCTTAGCTAGCGGGAGGGACTACAATGAGCAGTTCTTC.